These 13 T cell receptor beta chains originate from one sample sequenced in a study of cytomegalovirus exposure and HLA in healthy donors. Both 60 Vbeta primers and 13 Jbeta primers went into the PCR. The method was immunoSEQ multiplex PCR; TCRdb's version includes in-frame clones alone and lacks a portion of them. The sample carries tens of thousands of clones, 64% recorded once. The sequencing input was PBMCs. The receptors derive from a human donor in good health.

The gene calls are TRBV7-2 and TRBJ1-2; D is perhaps TRBD1 (6 bases). Between the trimmed V and J ends, which lost 7 bases and 5 bases, there was a span of 23 bases. The CDR3 sequence is 16 residues long. Looked up from germline, CDR1 is SGHTA and CDR2 is FQGNSA. This chain's CDR3 is CASNERAQGLTYGYTF. Written as DNA, the CDR3 is TGTGCCAGCAACGAACGCGCACAGGGCCTAACATATGGCTACACCTTC.

The chain is built from TRBV5-6 and TRBJ2-6; no clear D gene. Per the germline V gene, CDR1 is SGHDT and CDR2 is YYEEEE. CDR3 size: 15 residues. V lost 4 bases to trimming and J lost 0 bases, with 8 bases between them. DNA for the CDR3: TGTGCCAGCAGCATACTCCGCTCTGGGGCCAACGTCCTGACTTTC. This encodes CASSILRSGANVLTF.

This clone was counted between two and nine times. The chain recombines TRBV13 with TRBJ2-4; 14 bases are shared with TRBD2. V trimming: 5 bases; J trimming: 3 bases; junction bases outside the gene matches: 15. CDR1 and CDR2 (germline): PRHDT, FYEKMQ (reference sequence). The CDR3 loop spans 20 amino acids. CDR3 protein: CASSPETGTSGGNIKNIQYF. The CDR3, as DNA: TGTGCCAGCAGCCCGGAAACCGGGACTAGCGGGGGTAATATCAAAAACATTCAGTACTTC.

This chain connects TRBV10-3 to TRBJ1-2; possible D gene TRBD1, 6 bases. Germline values: CDR1 ENHRY, CDR2 SYGVKD. The CDR3 spans 13 residues. The V gene lost 7 bases and the J gene lost 7 bases, with 16 bases spanning the gap. The CDR3 nucleotides are TGTGCCATCACCTCACAGGGTTCAGCTGGCTACACCTTC. Its protein is CAITSQGSAGYTF.

The chain links TRBV19 to TRBJ2-2, with 10 positions matching TRBD2. Trimming at V came to 8 bases and at J to 6 bases, leaving 3 bases not matched to a gene. Germline V CDR1 and CDR2: LNHDA, SQIVND (reference sequence). The CDR3 runs 13 residues. Here the CDR3 DNA reads TGTGCCAGTGGGACTAGCGCCCCCGGGGAGCTGTTTTTT. Its protein product is CASGTSAPGELFF.

The chain uses TRBV4-3 and TRBJ1-6; D might be TRBD1 (5 bases). The germline V gene has CDR1 LGHNA and CDR2 YSLEER. Between the trimmed V and J ends, which lost 0 bases and 3 bases, there was a span of 12 bases. The CDR3 length is 17 residues. CDR3 region: CASSQEAQGIYNSPLHF. CDR3 nucleotide sequence: TGCGCCAGCAGCCAAGAGGCCCAGGGAATCTATAATTCACCCCTCCACTTT.

This rearrangement joins TRBV5-6 to TRBJ2-1, with TRBD1 matching over 8 bases. CDR3 length: 15 residues. The ends lost 4 bases at V and 0 bases at J; junction bases unmatched: 3. Germline CDR1 SGHDT, CDR2 YYEEEE. CDR3: CASSRGQGSYNEQFF. The CDR3 coding sequence is TGTGCCAGCAGCCGTGGACAGGGCTCCTACAATGAGCAGTTCTTC.

The chain joins TRBV11-3 to TRBJ1-4; D not resolved. Germline loops: CDR1 SGHNT, CDR2 YENEEA. V was shortened by 5 bases and J by 0 bases, with 4 bases between the two germline ends. The CDR3 extends over 13 amino acids. The CDR3 bases are TGTGCCAGCAGCCCTACAACTAATGAAAAACTGTTTTTT. Translating it yields CASSPTTNEKLFF.

The V and J genes are TRBV7-6 and TRBJ2-7, with TRBD2 matching over 7 bases. V gave up 0 bases and J gave up 5 bases; unmatched junction bases: 4. CDR1 is SGHVS and CDR2 is FNYEAQ in the germline V gene. There are 14 residues in the CDR3. The DNA for the CDR3 is TGTGCCAGCAGCTTAGCCGGGGGGTTGGACGAGCAGTACTTC. This gives the protein CASSLAGGLDEQYF.

This clone was seen a few times. The rearrangement links TRBV7-9 to TRBJ2-3; no definite D call. From germline, CDR1 is SEHNR and CDR2 FQNEAQ (reference sequence). This CDR3 is built from 12 residues. Trimming took 5 bases from V and 5 from J, leaving 8 bases between them. The CDR3: CASSLLRDTQYF. CDR3 sequence (DNA): TGTGCCAGCAGCCTATTAAGAGATACGCAGTATTTT. The whole variable domain, remainder taken from reference TRBV7-9 and TRBJ2-3, is DTGVSQNPRHKITKRGQNVTFRCDPISEHNRLYWYRQTLGQGPEFLTYFQNEAQLEKSRLLSDRFSAERPKGSFSTLEIQRTEQGDSAMYLCASSLLRDTQYFGPGTRLTVL.

The chain recombines TRBV19 with TRBJ1-4, with D perhaps matching TRBD1 (5 bases). V was cut by 5 bases and J by 2 bases, with 12 bases left in between. This CDR3 region has 15 residues. The germline V gene encodes CDR1 LNHDA and CDR2 SQIVND (reference sequence). Here the CDR3 reads CASSVSGDTNEKLFF. CDR3 sequence (DNA): TGTGCCAGTAGTGTTTCGGGGGACACTAATGAAAAACTGTTTTTT.

This clone was seen a single time. The chain is built from TRBV10-1 and TRBJ2-3, with 9 bases aligning to TRBD2. The CDR3 is made up of 15 amino acids. V was pared by 10 bases and J by 1 base, with 9 bases of the junction left unmatched. From germline, CDR1 is WNHNN and CDR2 SYGVQD (reference sequence). The CDR3 DNA is TGCGCCATTTTTAGCGGGGGTCCCCGCACAGATACGCAGTATTTT. It translates to CAIFSGGPRTDTQYF.

This clone has a handful of counts. The chain carries TRBV5-4 and TRBJ2-2, with D unclear. The CDR3 runs to 15 residues. From germline, CDR1 is SGHNT and CDR2 YYREEE (reference sequence). Trimming pared 3 bases from V and 0 bases from J, leaving 9 bases between. CDR3 in DNA: TGTGCCAGCAGCTCCGAGATCGCGAACACCGGGGAGCTGTTTTTT. Amino acid sequence: CASSSEIANTGELFF.